This TCR beta chain was captured in a study of cytomegalovirus exposure and HLA in healthy donors. Overall study findings and caveats: As immune exposure information, only CMV serostatus was available. Earlier results showed most TCR beta V segments being productive about 87% or about 30% of the time.

Healthy donors of bone marrow made up the group. Comment on this clone: Its target is not known.

CDR1 is MDHEN, CDR2 SYDVKM, per germline. Unmatched junction bases numbered 9, after V lost 7 bases and J lost 3 bases. CDR3 length equals 15 residues. PCR involved 60 Vbeta and 13 Jbeta primers. The repertoire was sequenced with immunoSEQ multiplex PCR; TCRdb's copy has only in-frame clones and lacks some. The table includes approximately 210,000 clones, 80% to 90% detected once. The V call is TRBV28, the J call TRBJ1-5; 7 bases agree with TRBD1. The material sequenced was PBMCs. The origin of this receptor is a man aged 25 to 40 in good health and CMV-seronegative. DNA of the CDR3: TGTGCCAGCATCCGAAGAGGGGGCGACAATCAGCCCCAGCATTTT. This sequence encodes CASIRRGGDNQPQHF. Complete variable domain (other parts from reference TRBV28 and TRBJ1-5): DVKVTQSSRYLVKRTGEKVFLECVQDMDHENMFWYRQDPGLGLRLIYFSYDVKMKEKGDIPEGYSVSREKKERFSLILESASTNQTSMYLCASIRRGGDNQPQHFGDGTRLSIL.